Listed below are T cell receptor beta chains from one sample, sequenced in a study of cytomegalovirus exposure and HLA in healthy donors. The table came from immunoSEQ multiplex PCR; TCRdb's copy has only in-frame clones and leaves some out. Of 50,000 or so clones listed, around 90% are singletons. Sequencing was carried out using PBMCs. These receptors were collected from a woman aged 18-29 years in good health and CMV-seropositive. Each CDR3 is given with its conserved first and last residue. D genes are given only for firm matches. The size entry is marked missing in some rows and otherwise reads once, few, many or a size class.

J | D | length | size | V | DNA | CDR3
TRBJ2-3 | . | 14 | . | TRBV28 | TGTGCCAGCAGTTTGCGGCGCTACACAGATACGCAGTATTTT | CASSLRRYTDTQYF
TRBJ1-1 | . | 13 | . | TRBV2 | TGTGCCAGCAATCTCGACAGTACCACTGAAGCTTTCTTT | CASNLDSTTEAFF
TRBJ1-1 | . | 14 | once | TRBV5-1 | TGCGCCAGCAGCTTGCTGGCAGGGCCCACTGAAGCTTTCTTT | CASSLLAGPTEAFF
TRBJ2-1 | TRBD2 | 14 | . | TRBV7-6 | TGTGCCAGCGGAGGGACCGGGGGGGTTTATGAGCAGTTCTTC | CASGGTGGVYEQFF
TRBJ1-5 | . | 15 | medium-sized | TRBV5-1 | TGCGCCAGCAGCTTGGACGGTTATAGCAATCAGCCCCAGCATTTT | CASSLDGYSNQPQHF
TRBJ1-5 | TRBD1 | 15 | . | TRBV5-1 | TGCGCCAGCAGCTTGGGGACAGGGTTAGGTCAGCCCCAGCATTTT | CASSLGTGLGQPQHF
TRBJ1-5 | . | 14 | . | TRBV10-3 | TGTGCCATCAGTGGGTCCCCCGGCGGTCAGCCCCAGCATTTT | CAISGSPGGQPQHF
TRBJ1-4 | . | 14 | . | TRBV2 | TGTGCCAGCATTATCAGGGAATCCGGTGAAAAACTGTTTTTT | CASIIRESGEKLFF
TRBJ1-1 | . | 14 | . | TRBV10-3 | TGTGCCATCAGTATGGACTTTGGGAACACTGAAGCTTTCTTT | CAISMDFGNTEAFF
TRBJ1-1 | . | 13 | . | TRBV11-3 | TGTGCCAGCAGCAACCCAGGGGAGGGGGAAGCTTTCTTT | CASSNPGEGEAFF
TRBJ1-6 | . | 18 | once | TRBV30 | TGTGCCTGGAGTTCGGTCATTGGGGGCAACTCCTATAATTCACCCCTCCACTTT | CAWSSVIGGNSYNSPLHF
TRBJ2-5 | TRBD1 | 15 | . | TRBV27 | TGTGCCAGCAGGGCCGGGACAGGGGTCCAAGAGACCCAGTACTTC | CASRAGTGVQETQYF
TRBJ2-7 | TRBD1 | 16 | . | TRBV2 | TGTGCCAGCAGTGACTCGGGACAGGGAATGACCTACGAGCAGTACTTC | CASSDSGQGMTYEQYF
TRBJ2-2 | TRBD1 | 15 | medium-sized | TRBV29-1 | TGCAGCGTTGAAGGGGAGGGACAGGGCACCGGGGAGCTGTTTTTT | CSVEGEGQGTGELFF
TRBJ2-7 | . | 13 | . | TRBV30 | TGTGCCTGGAGTTTCGACAGCAACTACGAGCAGTACTTC | CAWSFDSNYEQYF
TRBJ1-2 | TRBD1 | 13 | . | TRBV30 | TGTGCCTGTCCGGGACAGGGGATGGATGGCTACACCTTC | CACPGQGMDGYTF
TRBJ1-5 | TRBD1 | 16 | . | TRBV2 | TGTGCCAGCAGTGAACGACAGGGGGCGCCGGGTCAGCCCCAGCATTTT | CASSERQGAPGQPQHF
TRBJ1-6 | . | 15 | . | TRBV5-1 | TGCGCCAGCAGCTCAGAGGAAACCTATAATTCACCCCTCCACTTT | CASSSEETYNSPLHF
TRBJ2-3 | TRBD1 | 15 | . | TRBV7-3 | TGTGCCAGCAGCCCCAGACAGGGCGGCACAGATACGCAGTATTTT | CASSPRQGGTDTQYF
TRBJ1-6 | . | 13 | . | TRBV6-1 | TGTGCCAGTCACAGGTCGAGTAATTCACCCCTCCACTTT | CASHRSSNSPLHF
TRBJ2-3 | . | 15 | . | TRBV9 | TGTGCCAGCAGCGTCGTGGACAGCCCCATAGATACGCAGTATTTT | CASSVVDSPIDTQYF
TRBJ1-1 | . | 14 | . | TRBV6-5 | TGTGCCAGCAGTTGGGCGAGCCCAAACACTGAAGCTTTCTTT | CASSWASPNTEAFF
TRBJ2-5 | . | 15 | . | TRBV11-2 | TGTGCCAGCAGCTTAGAGGCCTCGCCCCAAGAGACCCAGTACTTC | CASSLEASPQETQYF
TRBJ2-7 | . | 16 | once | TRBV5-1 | TGCGCCAGCAGCTCTGGGTCGGGGGGCTCGGGCTACGAGCAGTACTTC | CASSSGSGGSGYEQYF
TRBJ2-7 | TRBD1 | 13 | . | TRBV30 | TGTGCCTGGAGTTGGACAGGGCCCAGCGAGCAGTACTTC | CAWSWTGPSEQYF
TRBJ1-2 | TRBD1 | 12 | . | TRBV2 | TGTGCCAGCTCAGGACAGGGGATTGGCTACACCTTC | CASSGQGIGYTF